A single count supports the clone carrying this TCR beta chain. This record comes from a study of blood T cells in healthy people across ages. The second PCR ran roughly 6 to 11 cycles with a sample-barcoded 5' primer and J-beta primers. TCRdb re-called the 5' RACE reads through MiXCR, storing one row per CDR3 protein. The data show about 900,000 distinct CDR3 sequences, around 46% seen once. The specimen sequenced was blood. This receptor was obtained from a man in his thirties or forties in good health.

The CDR3 region has the DNA TGCAGCGTTGAGCTAGGGACCTACGAGCAGTACTTC. Translating it yields CSVELGTYEQYF. The gene calls are TRBV29-1 and TRBJ2-7; D remains unclear. V shed 3 bases and J shed 2 bases, with 8 bases lying between them. The CDR3 consists of 12 residues. Germline-derived CDR1 and CDR2 are SQVTM and ANQGSEA.